This TCR beta chain was recovered during a study of OX40 agonist ivuxolimab in advanced cancers. Some background on the complete study: Ivuxolimab, which targeted the costimulatory receptor OX40 (CD134), was an agonistic, fully human IgG2 monoclonal antibody. The paper reports the monotherapy dose-escalation portion (N = 52 patients) of the phase I ivuxolimab trial. Prior anti-PD-1, anti-PD-L1 or anti-CTLA-4 therapy was permitted, and 40% of dose-escalation patients had received checkpoint inhibitors. Intravenous ivuxolimab was administered to patients every 2 weeks at six dose levels: 0.01, 0.1, 0.3, 1.5, 3 and 10 mg/kg. Peripheral TCRbeta sequencing was intended to test whether TCR sequence diversity was altered and clonal T-cell expansion was caused by ivuxolimab. A male proportion of roughly 80% and a mean age of approximately 55 years, ranging from roughly 23 to 90, were recorded for the dose-escalation cohort. Partial responses occurred in three dose-escalation patients: two with cutaneous melanoma and one with hepatocellular carcinoma. Of the roughly 54 dose-escalation patients, hepatocellular carcinoma was present in around 20, melanoma in about 15, renal cell carcinoma in 9 and head and neck cancer in 9.

To note about this clone: Its antigen is unknown. Base qualities are not provided; no much larger clone lies one nucleotide away.

Findings and caveats that apply to the study as a whole: At doses of 0.1 to 3.0 mg/kg, clonal expansion of both CD4+ and CD8+ T cells in blood was seen between baseline and week 6. Partial responders in the 0.1-3.0 mg/kg groups had among the lowest normalized peripheral clonal expansion, especially among CD8+ T cells. After ivuxolimab, more expanded clones were found on average in CD8+ T cells than in CD4+ T cells. Low levels of normalized T-cell clonal expansion were also seen in some patients who did not respond. The antigen specificity of the peripheral T cells that underwent clonal expansion was not determined.

Patients with a history of autoimmune disease or receiving systemic immunosuppression were excluded from the trial. Peripheral blood for TCR sequencing was collected from all dose cohorts at baseline, on cycle 4 day 1, and on cycle 7 day 1. The samples were drawn from a first-in-human, open-label, multicenter phase I dose-escalation trial of ivuxolimab. Adults with locally advanced or metastatic melanoma, renal cell carcinoma, hepatocellular carcinoma or head and neck squamous cell carcinoma were enrolled in the trial. Before TCR sequencing, CD4+ and CD8+ T cells were separately sorted from peripheral blood. Germline trimming amounts to 2 bases on V and 4 bases on J, with 9 as the count of junction bases outside the gene matches. From a lookup of the germline V gene, CDR1 and CDR2 are MDHEN and SYDVKM. The CDR3 spans 16 residues, from the cysteine through the phenylalanine. The sequence is cut down to CDR3 DNA, 48 bases in frame from base 1.

For sequencing of the TCRbeta CDR3 region, genomic DNA was extracted from the sorted cells. The immunoSEQ Assay was used to sequence the TCRbeta CDR3 regions. The table was pulled from immuneACCESS by TCRdb, which kept in-frame rearrangements only. Such tables lose some clones; where checked, under half of the loss comes from unresolved V genes, and the rest has no known cause. A total of about 42,000 clones appear in this sample, approximately 90% of them only once. The ten largest make up about 5.5% of the sample. The sample here was CD4+ or CD8+ T cells sorted from blood, taken in a trial of the OX40 agonist ivuxolimab. The sequence joins TRBV28 to TRBJ2-7; 9 of the junction bases match TRBD1. This TCR was sampled from an adult with an advanced solid tumor such as melanoma, head and neck, liver or kidney cancer. The CDR3 reads CASSLLTGGALYEQYF. The DNA sequence is TGTGCCAGCAGTTTACTCACAGGGGGCGCATTGTACGAGCAGTACTTC. Joined to the reference TRBV28 and TRBJ2-7 proteins, this CDR3 gives the full variable domain: DVKVTQSSRYLVKRTGEKVFLECVQDMDHENMFWYRQDPGLGLRLIYFSYDVKMKEKGDIPEGYSVSREKKERFSLILESASTNQTSMYLCASSLLTGGALYEQYFGPGTRLTVT.